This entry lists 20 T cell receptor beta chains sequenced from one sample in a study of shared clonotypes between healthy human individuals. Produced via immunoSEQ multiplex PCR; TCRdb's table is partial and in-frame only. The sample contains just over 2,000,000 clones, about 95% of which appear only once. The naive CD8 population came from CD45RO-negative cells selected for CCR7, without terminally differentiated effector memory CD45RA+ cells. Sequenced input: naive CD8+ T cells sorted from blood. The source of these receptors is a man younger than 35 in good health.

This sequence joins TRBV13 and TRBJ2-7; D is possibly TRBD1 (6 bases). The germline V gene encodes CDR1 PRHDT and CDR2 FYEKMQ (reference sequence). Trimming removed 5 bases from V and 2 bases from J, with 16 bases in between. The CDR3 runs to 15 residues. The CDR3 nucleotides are TGTGCCAGCAGCCCCACCGCAGGGGTTCCCTACGAGCAGTACTTC. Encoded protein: CASSPTAGVPYEQYF. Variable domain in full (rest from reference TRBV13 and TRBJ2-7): AAGVIQSPRHLIKEKRETATLKCYPIPRHDTVYWYQQGPGQDPQFLISFYEKMQSDKGSIPDRFSAQQFSDYHSELNMSSLELGDSALYFCASSPTAGVPYEQYFGPGTRLTVT.

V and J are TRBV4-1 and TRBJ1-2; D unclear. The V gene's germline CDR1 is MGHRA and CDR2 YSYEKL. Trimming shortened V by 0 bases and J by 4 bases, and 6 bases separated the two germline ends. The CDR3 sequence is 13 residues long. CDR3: CASSQDSVYGYTF. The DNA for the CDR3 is TGCGCCAGCAGCCAAGATAGCGTCTATGGCTACACCTTC.

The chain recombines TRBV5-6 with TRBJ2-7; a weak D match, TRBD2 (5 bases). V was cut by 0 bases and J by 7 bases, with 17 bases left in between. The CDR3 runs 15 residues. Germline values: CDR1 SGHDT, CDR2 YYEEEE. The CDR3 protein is CASSLALDSFLEQYF. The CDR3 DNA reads TGTGCCAGCAGCTTGGCTCTGGACTCGTTTTTAGAGCAGTACTTC.

The CDR3 region is CASSFGVSGSDEQYF. DNA of the CDR3: TGTGCCAGCAGTTTCGGGGTGAGCGGGAGCGACGAGCAGTACTTC. This sequence joins TRBV27 and TRBJ2-7, with TRBD2 matching over 8 bases. The V segment lost 3 bases and the J segment 5 bases; nucleotides outside the gene matches: 9. The germline gives CDR1 MNHEY, CDR2 SMNVEV (reference sequence). The CDR3 is made up of 15 amino acids.

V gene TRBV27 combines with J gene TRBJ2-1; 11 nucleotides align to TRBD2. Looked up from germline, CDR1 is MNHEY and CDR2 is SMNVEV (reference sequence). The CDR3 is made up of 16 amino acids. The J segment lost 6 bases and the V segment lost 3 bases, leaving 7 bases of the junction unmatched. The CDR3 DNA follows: TGTGCCAGCAGTTTCCTAGGGACTAGCGGTCTCAATGAGCAGTTCTTC. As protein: CASSFLGTSGLNEQFF.

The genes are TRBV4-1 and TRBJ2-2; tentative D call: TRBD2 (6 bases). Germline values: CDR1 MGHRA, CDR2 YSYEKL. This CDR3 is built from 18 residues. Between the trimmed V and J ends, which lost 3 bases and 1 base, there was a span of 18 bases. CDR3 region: CASSQNTPGLMNTGELFF. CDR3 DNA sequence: TGCGCCAGCAGCCAGAACACCCCGGGACTGATGAACACCGGGGAGCTGTTTTTT.

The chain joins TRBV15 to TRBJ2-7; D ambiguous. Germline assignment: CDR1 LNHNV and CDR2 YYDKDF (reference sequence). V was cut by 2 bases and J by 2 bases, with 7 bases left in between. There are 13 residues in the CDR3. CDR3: CATSRRKAYEQYF. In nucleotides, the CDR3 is TGTGCCACCAGCAGACGGAAAGCCTACGAGCAGTACTTC.

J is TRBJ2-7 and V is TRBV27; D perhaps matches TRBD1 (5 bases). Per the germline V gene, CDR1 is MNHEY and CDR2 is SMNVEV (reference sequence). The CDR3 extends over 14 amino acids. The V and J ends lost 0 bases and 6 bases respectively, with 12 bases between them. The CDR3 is CASSLSFMDTEQYF. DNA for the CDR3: TGTGCCAGCAGTTTATCGTTTATGGACACCGAGCAGTACTTC.

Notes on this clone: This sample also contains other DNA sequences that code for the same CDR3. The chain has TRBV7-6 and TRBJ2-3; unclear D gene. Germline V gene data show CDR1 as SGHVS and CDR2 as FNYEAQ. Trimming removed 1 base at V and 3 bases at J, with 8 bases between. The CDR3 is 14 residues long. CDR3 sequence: CASSLELSTDTQYF. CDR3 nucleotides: TGTGCCAGCAGCTTAGAACTTAGTACAGATACGCAGTATTTT. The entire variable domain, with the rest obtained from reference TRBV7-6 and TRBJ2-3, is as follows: GAGVSQSPRYKVTKRGQDVALRCDPISGHVSLYWYRQALGQGPEFLTYFNYEAQQDKSGLPNDRFSAERPEGSISTLTIQRTEQRDSAMYRCASSLELSTDTQYFGPGTRLTVL.

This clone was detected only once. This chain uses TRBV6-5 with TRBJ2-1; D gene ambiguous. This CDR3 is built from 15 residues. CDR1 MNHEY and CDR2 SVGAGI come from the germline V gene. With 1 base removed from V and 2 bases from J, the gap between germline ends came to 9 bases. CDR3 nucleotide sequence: TGTGCCAGCAGTTACTGGCCTAACCCCTACAATGAGCAGTTCTTC. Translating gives CASSYWPNPYNEQFF.

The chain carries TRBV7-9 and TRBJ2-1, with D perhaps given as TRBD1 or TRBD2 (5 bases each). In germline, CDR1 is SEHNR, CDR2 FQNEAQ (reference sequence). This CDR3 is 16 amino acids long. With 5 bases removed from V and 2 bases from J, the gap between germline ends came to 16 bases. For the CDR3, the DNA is TGTGCCAGCAGCCCAGGGACCCCCCGTCCCTACAATGAGCAGTTCTTC. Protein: CASSPGTPRPYNEQFF.

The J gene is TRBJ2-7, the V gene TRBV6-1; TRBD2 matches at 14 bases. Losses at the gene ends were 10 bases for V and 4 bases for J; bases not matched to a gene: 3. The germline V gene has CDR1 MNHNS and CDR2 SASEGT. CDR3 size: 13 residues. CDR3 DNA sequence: TGTGCCACGAGACTAGCGGGAGGGTACGAGCAGTACTTC. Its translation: CATRLAGGYEQYF.

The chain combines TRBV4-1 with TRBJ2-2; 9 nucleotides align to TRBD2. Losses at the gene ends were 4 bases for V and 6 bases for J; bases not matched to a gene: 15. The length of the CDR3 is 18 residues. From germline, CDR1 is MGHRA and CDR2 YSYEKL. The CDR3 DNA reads TGCGCCAGCAGCCCGCCGAAGGGGCGCGGGAGGGCCCCCGGGGAGCTGTTTTTT. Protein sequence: CASSPPKGRGRAPGELFF.

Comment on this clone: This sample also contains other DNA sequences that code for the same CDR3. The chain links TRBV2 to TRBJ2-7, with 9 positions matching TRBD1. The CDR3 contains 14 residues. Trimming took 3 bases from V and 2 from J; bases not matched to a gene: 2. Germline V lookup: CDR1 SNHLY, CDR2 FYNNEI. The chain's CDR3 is CASSEGTGPYEQYF. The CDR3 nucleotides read TGTGCCAGCAGTGAGGGGACAGGGCCCTACGAGCAGTACTTC.

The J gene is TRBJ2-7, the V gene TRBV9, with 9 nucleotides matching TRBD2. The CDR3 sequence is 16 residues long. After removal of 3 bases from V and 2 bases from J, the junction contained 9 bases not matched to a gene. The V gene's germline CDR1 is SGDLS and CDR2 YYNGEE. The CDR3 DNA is TGTGCCAGCAGCGAGGGAGCCCTAGCGGGGCCCTACGAGCAGTACTTC. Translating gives CASSEGALAGPYEQYF.

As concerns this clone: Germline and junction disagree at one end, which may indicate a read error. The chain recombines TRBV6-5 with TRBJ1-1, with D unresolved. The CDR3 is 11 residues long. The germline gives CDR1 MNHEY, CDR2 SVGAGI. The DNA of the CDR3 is TGTGTCAGCAGGCAAGGCTCTGAAGCTTTCTTT. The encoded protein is CVSRQGSEAFF.

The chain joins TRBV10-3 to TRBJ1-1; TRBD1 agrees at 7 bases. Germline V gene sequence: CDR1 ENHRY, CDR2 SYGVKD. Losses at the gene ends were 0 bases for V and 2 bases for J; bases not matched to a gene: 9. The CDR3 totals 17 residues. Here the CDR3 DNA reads TGTGCCATCAGTGAGTCTCACGACAGGGAAGGAAACACTGAAGCTTTCTTT. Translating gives CAISESHDREGNTEAFF.

In DNA, the CDR3 is TGTGCCTGGAGCAAAGGCCCGGATCAGCCCCAGCATTTT. Translation gives CAWSKGPDQPQHF. The V gene is TRBV30, the J gene TRBJ1-5; D unresolved. Per the germline V gene, CDR1 is GTSNPN and CDR2 is SVGIG (reference sequence). Trimming took off 3 bases at V and 5 bases at J, with 11 bases between the two ends. The CDR3 sequence is 13 residues long.

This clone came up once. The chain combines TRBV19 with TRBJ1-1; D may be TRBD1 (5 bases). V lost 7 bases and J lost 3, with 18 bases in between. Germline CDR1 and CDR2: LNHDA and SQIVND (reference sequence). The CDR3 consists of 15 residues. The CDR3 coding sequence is TGTGCCAGTAAGGTGGAAGCGGAAGGGGACACTGAAGCTTTCTTT. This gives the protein CASKVEAEGDTEAFF.

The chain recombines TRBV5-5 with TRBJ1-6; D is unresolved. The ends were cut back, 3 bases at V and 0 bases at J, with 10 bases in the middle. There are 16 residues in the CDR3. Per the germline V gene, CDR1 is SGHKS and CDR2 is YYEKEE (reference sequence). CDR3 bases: TGTGCCAGCAGCTCCTCCTCATACTCCTATAATTCACCCCTCCACTTT. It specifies CASSSSSYSYNSPLHF.